Given below is one T cell receptor beta chain in context. What it binds is unknown. The source of the sample is a study of T cell responses to AZD1222 COVID-19 vaccine. Study-level points and caveats: Just a handful of AZD1222 recipients tested seropositive at baseline. Donors were largely white British and mainly female; clonal diversity was possibly underestimated. CD4 TCRs associated with vaccination spanned spike, dominating at 160-218 and 743-854.

This CDR3 contains 17 residues. Germline CDR1 MNHEY, CDR2 SMNVEV (reference sequence). Trimming took off 8 bases at V and 0 bases at J, with 23 bases between the two ends. Using immunoSEQ multiplex PCR, the repertoire was profiled, and TCRdb retains in-frame clones only, with some absent. There are 100,000 or so clones in the sample; around 87% occur only once, and about 9.4% lies in the top ten. The sequencing here drew on peripheral blood, taken 28 days after the second AZD1222 dose. The chain uses TRBV27 and TRBJ2-7; possibly TRBD2 for D (6 bases). The sequence derives from an adult who received the AZD1222 COVID-19 vaccine. DNA of the CDR3: TGTGCCAGCGGCGGAGCGGACTTCGCCGGGAGCTCCTACGAGCAGTACTTC. It translates to CASGGADFAGSSYEQYF.